Detailed here is one T cell receptor (beta chain). Its antigen is currently unknown. The CDR3 has 15 amino acids. Trimming shortened V by 2 bases and J by 7 bases, and 17 bases separated the two germline ends. Looked up from germline, CDR1 is MNHEY and CDR2 is SVGAGI. This specimen belongs to a study of graft-versus-host responses after intestinal transplantation. Study-level information: Induction using anti-thymocyte globulin, followed by tacrolimus and steroids for approximately three years, was given to all recipients.

Profiled with immunoSEQ multiplex PCR; TCRdb holds only in-frame clones, not every one. This table holds about 85,000 clones, around 90% found once. Study-wide findings and caveats: Allograft clonal ratios (graft-versus-host to host-versus-graft) were high in patients who had graft-donor T cell macrochimerism. GvH clones were identified in recipient marrow, with some first appearing in ileum or blood.

The sequencing here drew on unstimulated CD8+ T cells sorted from spleen or lymph node cells, taken before transplant. V and J are TRBV6-5 and TRBJ1-2; tentative D call: TRBD1 (5 bases). This receptor was obtained from a human donor who was the organ donor for an intestinal transplant. CDR3 in DNA: TGTGCCAGCAGTTACGGTCCCAGGGCTTTGGGTGGCTACACCTTC. Residues: CASSYGPRALGGYTF.